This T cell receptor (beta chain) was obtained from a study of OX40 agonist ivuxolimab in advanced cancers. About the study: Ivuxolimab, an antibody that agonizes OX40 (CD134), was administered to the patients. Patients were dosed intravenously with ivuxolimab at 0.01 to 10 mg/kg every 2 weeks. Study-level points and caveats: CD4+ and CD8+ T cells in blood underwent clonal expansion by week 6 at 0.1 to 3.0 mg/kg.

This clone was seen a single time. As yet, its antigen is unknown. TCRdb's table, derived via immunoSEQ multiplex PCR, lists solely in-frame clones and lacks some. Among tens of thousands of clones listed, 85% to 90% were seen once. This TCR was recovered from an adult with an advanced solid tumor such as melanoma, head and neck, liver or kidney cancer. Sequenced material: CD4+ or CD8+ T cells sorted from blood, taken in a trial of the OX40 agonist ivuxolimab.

In DNA, the CDR3 is TGTGCCTGGAGTTCGGACAGGGCCTACGAGCAGTACTTC. Amino acids: CAWSSDRAYEQYF. This chain joins TRBV30 and TRBJ2-7; 8 bases match TRBD1. V was clipped by 2 bases and J by 2 bases; unmatched bases: 2. Germline V gives CDR1 GTSNPN, CDR2 SVGIG (reference sequence). The CDR3 is 13 amino acids.